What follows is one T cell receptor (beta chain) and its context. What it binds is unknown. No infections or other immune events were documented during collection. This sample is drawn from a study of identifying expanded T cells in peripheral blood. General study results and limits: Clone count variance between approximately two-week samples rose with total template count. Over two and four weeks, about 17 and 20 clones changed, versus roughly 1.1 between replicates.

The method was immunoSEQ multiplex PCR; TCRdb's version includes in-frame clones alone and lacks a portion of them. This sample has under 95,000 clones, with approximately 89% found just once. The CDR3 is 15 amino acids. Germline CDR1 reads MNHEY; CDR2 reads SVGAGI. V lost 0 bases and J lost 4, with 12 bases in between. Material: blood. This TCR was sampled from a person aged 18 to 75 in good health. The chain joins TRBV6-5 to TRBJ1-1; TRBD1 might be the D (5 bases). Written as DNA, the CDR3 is TGTGCCAGCAGTTACTCTCCAGGGAGTACCACTGAAGCTTTCTTT. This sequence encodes CASSYSPGSTTEAFF.